This TCR beta chain derives from a study of cytomegalovirus exposure and HLA in healthy donors. The PCR made use of 60 Vbeta and 13 Jbeta primers. The assay was immunoSEQ multiplex PCR, and TCRdb's table has in-frame clones only and misses some. The table shows tens of thousands of clones, with more than 65% occurring only once. After removal of 0 bases from V and 16 bases from J, the junction contained 5 bases not matched to a gene. The CDR3 extends over 13 amino acids. Per germline, CDR1 WNHNN and CDR2 SYGVQD (reference sequence). This clone was seen more than once but under ten times. The antigen is undetermined. General study results and limits: It was assumed in the presence/absence analyses that sequencing depth was roughly uniform across donors. Both high specificity and high sensitivity reportedly marked the classifier's diagnosis of cytomegalovirus status. Indistinguishability led to the exclusion of some V segments, TRBV6-2 and TRBV6-3 included.

This clonotype originated in a male donor in good health and CMV-seropositive. The sequenced material came from PBMCs. The V and J genes are TRBV10-1 and TRBJ2-2, with TRBD1 matching 10 bases. The CDR3 spells CASSESIGQGEFF. The CDR3 nucleotides are TGCGCCAGCAGTGAGTCTATCGGACAGGGGGAGTTTTTT.